Below are 5 T cell receptor beta chains sequenced from a single sample in a study of T-cell reconstitution after alpha-beta-depleted transplantation in children. The TCRbeta library incorporated unique molecular identifiers. A single record per CDR3 protein comes from TCRdb applying MiXCR to the PCR reads. The sample lists around 380,000 distinct CDR3 sequences, approximately 11% occurring once. Source: PBMCs from the stem cell graft donor, taken from the stem cell graft. These TCRs come from a human donor who donated a stem cell graft to a child with acute myeloid leukemia.

Many counts were recorded for this clonotype. V and J are TRBV27 and TRBJ2-1; TRBD1 agrees at 9 bases. V was pared by 4 bases and J by 5 bases, with 9 bases of the junction left unmatched. CDR1 is MNHEY and CDR2 is SMNVEV in the germline V gene (reference sequence). The CDR3 contains 16 residues. For the CDR3, the DNA is TGTGCCAGCAGTTCCCTCGGGACAGGGATCGACAATGAGCAGTTCTTC. Translating gives CASSSLGTGIDNEQFF.

This chain joins TRBV6-1 and TRBJ2-3; TRBD2 matches at 11 bases. Looked up from germline, CDR1 is MNHNS and CDR2 is SASEGT. The trim removed 6 bases at V and 2 bases at J, leaving 7 bases unmatched. This CDR3 comprises 16 residues. The CDR3 coding sequence is TGTGCCAGCAGCAAAAATAGCGGGAGGGCCACAGATACGCAGTATTTT. Residues: CASSKNSGRATDTQYF.

This chain links TRBV9 with TRBJ2-7; D remains ambiguous. Germline V gene sequence: CDR1 SGDLS, CDR2 YYNGEE. The length of the CDR3 is 13 residues. Trimming removed 3 bases from V and 6 bases from J, with 13 bases in between. This CDR3 is CASSGPNSAEQYF. In nucleotides, the CDR3 is TGTGCCAGCAGCGGCCCGAACTCGGCCGAGCAGTACTTC. Complete variable domain (other parts from reference TRBV9 and TRBJ2-7): DSGVTQTPKHLITATGQRVTLRCSPRSGDLSVYWYQQSLDQGLQFLIQYYNGEERAKGNILERFSAQQFPDLHSELNLSSLELGDSALYFCASSGPNSAEQYFGPGTRLTVT.

This chain links TRBV6-1 with TRBJ2-3; D possibly uses TRBD1 or TRBD2 (5 bases each). The CDR3 is 15 amino acids. Germline values: CDR1 MNHNS, CDR2 SASEGT. Trimming left V 6 bases short and J 3 bases short, with 16 bases between. CDR3 in amino acids: CASSGRDPRTDTQYF. CDR3 sequence (DNA): TGTGCCAGCAGCGGACGGGACCCACGGACAGATACGCAGTATTTT.

This clonotype was detected ten times or more. The V gene is TRBV28, the J gene TRBJ2-3; 9 nucleotides agree with TRBD1. Germline assignment: CDR1 MDHEN and CDR2 SYDVKM. CDR3 length: 14 residues. With V trimmed by 6 bases and J by 4 bases, 5 bases remained unmatched. Here the CDR3 reads CASRLGQGPDTQYF. The CDR3 DNA reads as TGTGCCAGCAGGTTGGGACAGGGCCCAGATACGCAGTATTTT.